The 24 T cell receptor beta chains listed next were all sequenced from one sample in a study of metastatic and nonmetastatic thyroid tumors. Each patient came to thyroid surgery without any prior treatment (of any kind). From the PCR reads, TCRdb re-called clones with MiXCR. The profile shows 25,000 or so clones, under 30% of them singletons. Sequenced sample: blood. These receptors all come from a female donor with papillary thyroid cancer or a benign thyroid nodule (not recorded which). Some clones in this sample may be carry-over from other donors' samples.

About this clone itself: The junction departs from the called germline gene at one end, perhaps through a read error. DNA for the CDR3: TGTGCCAGAAGTTTATTTCAAAACACCTATAATTCACCCCTCCACTTT. It specifies CARSLFQNTYNSPLHF. J is TRBJ1-6 and V is TRBV28; D gene uncertain. Per germline, CDR1 MDHEN and CDR2 SYDVKM. The CDR3 length is 16 residues.

Written as DNA, the CDR3 is TGTGCCAGCAGTTCCCCCCGTCAAGAGACCCAGTACTTC. It encodes CASSSPRQETQYF. The rearrangement links TRBV27 to TRBJ2-5; unclear D gene. This CDR3 is 13 amino acids long. Germline values: CDR1 MNHEY, CDR2 SMNVEV (reference sequence). The V end lost 4 bases, the J end lost 2 bases, and 8 bases lay between the germline ends.

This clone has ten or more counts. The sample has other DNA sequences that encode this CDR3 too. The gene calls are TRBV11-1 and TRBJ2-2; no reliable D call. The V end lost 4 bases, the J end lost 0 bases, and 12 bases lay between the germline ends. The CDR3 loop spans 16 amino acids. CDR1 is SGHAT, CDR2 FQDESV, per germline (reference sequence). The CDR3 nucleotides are TGTGCCAGCAGCTCGTATGGACGGACGAACACCGGGGAGCTGTTTTTT. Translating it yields CASSSYGRTNTGELFF.

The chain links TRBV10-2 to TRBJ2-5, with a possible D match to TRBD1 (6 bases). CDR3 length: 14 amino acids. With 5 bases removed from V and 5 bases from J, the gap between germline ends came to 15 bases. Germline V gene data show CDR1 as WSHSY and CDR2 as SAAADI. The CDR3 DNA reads TGCGCCAGCAGTCCGGGACAATGGGCGGAGACCCAGTACTTC. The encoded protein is CASSPGQWAETQYF.

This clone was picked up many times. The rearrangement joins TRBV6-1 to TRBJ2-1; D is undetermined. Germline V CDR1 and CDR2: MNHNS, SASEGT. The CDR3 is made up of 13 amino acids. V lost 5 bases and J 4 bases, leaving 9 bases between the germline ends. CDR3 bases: TGTGCCAGCAGTTATGAACTTTACAATGAGCAGTTCTTC. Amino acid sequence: CASSYELYNEQFF.

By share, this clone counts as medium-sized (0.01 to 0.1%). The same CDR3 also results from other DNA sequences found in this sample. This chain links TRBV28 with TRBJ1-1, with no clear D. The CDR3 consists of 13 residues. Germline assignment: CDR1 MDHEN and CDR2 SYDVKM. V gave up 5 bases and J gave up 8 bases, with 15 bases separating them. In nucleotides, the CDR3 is TGTGCCAGCAGTCTTCAGTATACCAGGGAAGCTTTCTTT. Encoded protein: CASSLQYTREAFF. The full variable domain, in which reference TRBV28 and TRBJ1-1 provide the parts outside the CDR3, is DVKVTQSSRYLVKRTGEKVFLECVQDMDHENMFWYRQDPGLGLRLIYFSYDVKMKEKGDIPEGYSVSREKKERFSLILESASTNQTSMYLCASSLQYTREAFFGQGTRLTVV.

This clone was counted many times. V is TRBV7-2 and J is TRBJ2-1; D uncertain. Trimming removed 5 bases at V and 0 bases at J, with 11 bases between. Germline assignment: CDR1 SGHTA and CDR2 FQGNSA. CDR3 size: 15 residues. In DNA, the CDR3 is TGTGCCAGCAGCCTCTCCCCGAGCTCCTACAATGAGCAGTTCTTC. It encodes CASSLSPSSYNEQFF.

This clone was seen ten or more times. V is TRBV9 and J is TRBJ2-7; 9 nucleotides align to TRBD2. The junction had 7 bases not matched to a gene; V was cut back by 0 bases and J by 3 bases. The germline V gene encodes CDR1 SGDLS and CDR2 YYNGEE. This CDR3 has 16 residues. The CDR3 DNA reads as TGTGCCAGCAGCGTAGGGACTAGCGCCCATTACTACGAGCAGTACTTC. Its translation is CASSVGTSAHYYEQYF.

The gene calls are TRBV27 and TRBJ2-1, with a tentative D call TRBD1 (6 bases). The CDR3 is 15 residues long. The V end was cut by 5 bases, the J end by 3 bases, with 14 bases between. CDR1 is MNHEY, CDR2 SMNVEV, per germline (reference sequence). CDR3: CASSTRATGYNEQFF. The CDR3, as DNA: TGTGCCAGCAGTACCCGCGCGACAGGCTACAATGAGCAGTTCTTC.

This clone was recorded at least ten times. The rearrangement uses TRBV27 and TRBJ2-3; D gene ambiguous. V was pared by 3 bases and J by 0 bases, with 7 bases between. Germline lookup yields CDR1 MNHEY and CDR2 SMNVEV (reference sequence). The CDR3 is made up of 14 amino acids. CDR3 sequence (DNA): TGTGCCAGCAGTTTCACGTCTAGCACAGATACGCAGTATTTT. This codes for CASSFTSSTDTQYF.

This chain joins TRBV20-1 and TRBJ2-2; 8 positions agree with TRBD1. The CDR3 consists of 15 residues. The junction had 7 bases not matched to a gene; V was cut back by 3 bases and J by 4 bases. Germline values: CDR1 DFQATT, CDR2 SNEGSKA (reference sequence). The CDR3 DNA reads TGCAGTGCTAGGCAGGGGGCGCAGGTCACCGGGGAGCTGTTTTTT. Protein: CSARQGAQVTGELFF.

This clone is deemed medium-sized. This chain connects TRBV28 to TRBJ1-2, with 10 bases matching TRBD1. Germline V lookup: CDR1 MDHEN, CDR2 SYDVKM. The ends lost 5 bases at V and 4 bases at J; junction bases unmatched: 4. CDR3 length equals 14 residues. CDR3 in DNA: TGTGCCAGCAGTGGGACAGGGGATATCTATGGCTACACCTTC. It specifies CASSGTGDIYGYTF.

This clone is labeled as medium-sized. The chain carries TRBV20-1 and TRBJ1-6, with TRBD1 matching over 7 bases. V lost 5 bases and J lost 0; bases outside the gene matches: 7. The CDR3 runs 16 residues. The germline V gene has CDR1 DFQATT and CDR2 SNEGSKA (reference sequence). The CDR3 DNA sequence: TGCAGTGCTCGCGACAGGGAAAGCTCCTATAATTCACCCCTCCACTTT. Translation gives CSARDRESSYNSPLHF.

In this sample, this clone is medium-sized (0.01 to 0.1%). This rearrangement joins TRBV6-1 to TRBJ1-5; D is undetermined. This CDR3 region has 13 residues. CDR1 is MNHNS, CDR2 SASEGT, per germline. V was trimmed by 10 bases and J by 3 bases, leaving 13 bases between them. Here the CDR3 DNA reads TGTGCCAACAGCGCCCAAAACAATCAGCCCCAGCATTTT. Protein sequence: CANSAQNNQPQHF.

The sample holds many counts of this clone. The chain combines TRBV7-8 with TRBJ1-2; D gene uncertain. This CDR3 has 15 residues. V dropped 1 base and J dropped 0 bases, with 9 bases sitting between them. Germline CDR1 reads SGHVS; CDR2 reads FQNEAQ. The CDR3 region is CASSLVRDPNYGYTF. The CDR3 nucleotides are TGTGCCAGCAGCTTAGTGAGGGATCCTAACTATGGCTACACCTTC.

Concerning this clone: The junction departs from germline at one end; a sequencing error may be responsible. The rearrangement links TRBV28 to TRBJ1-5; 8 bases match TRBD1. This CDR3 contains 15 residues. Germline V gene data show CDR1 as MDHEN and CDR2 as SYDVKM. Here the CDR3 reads CASSDHRGRNQPKHF. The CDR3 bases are TGTGCCAGCAGTGACCACAGGGGGAGAAATCAGCCCAAGCATTTT.

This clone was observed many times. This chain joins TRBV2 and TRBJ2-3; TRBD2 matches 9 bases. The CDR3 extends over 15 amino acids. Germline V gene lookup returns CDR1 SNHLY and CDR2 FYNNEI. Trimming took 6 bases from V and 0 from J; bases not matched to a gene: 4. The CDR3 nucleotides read TGTGCCAGCAGAGTGCGGGAGGGCAGCACAGATACGCAGTATTTT. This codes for CASRVREGSTDTQYF.

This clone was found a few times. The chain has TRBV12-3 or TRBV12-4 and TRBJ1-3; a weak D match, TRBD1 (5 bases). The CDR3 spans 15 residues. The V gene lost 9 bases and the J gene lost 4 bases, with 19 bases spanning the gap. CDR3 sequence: CARMGRTRTGNTIYF. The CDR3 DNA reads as TGTGCCAGAATGGGTCGGACCAGGACAGGAAACACCATATATTTT.

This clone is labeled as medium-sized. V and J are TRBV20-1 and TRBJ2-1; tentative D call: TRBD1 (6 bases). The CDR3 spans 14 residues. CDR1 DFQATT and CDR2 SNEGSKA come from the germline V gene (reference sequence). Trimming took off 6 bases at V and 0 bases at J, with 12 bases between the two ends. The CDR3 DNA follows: TGCAGTGCCAAAACAGGGATCTCCTACAATGAGCAGTTCTTC. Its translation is CSAKTGISYNEQFF.

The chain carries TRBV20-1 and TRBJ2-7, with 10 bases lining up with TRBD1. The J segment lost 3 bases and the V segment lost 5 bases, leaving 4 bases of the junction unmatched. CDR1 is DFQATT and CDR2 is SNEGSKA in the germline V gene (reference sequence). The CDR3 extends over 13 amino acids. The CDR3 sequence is CSASRDRGYEQYF. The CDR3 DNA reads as TGCAGTGCTTCCCGGGACAGGGGCTACGAGCAGTACTTC.

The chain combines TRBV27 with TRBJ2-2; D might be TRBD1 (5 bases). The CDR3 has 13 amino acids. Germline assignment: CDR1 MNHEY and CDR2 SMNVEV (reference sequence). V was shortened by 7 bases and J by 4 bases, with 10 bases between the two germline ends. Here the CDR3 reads CASTADSTGELFF. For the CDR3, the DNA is TGTGCCAGCACCGCCGACAGCACCGGGGAGCTGTTTTTT.

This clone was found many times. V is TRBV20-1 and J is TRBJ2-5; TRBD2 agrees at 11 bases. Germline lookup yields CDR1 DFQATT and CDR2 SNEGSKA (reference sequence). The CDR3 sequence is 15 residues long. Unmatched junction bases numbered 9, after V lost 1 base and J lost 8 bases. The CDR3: CSARARTSGQRTQYF. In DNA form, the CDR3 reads TGCAGTGCTAGAGCCCGGACTAGCGGGCAGAGAACCCAGTACTTC.

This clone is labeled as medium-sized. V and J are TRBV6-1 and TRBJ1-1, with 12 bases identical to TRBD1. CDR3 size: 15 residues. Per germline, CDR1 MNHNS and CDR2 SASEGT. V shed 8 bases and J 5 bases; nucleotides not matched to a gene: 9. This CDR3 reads CASGGQGAQETEAFF. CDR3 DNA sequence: TGTGCCAGCGGGGGACAGGGGGCTCAGGAAACTGAAGCTTTCTTT.

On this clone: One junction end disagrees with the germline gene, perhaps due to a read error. CDR3 loop: CASSPRAGGSKDTQYF. Written as DNA, the CDR3 is TGTGCCAGCAGTCCCAGGGCAGGCGGAAGCAAAGATACGCAGTATTTT. V usage is TRBV11-2 and J usage is TRBJ2-3; D possibly corresponds to TRBD1 (5 bases). There are 16 residues in the CDR3. Per the germline V gene, CDR1 is SGHAT and CDR2 is FQNNGV.